These 2 T cell receptor beta chains came from one sample sequenced in a study of identical twins. MiXCR, run by TCRdb on the 5' RACE reads, gives a single entry per CDR3 protein. The table shows hundreds of thousands of distinct CDR3 sequences, with 6% to 8% occurring only once. This sample was also put to use in a study of yellow fever vaccine responses in identical twins.

Sequenced material: CD8+ T cells sorted from blood. These receptors were taken from a woman younger than 30 in good health.

This clonotype was detected many times. The chain links TRBV9 to TRBJ2-1, with TRBD2 matching 9 bases. Germline V gene data show CDR1 as SGDLS and CDR2 as YYNGEE. Trimming at V came to 3 bases and at J to 4 bases, leaving 2 bases not matched to a gene. The CDR3 sequence is 14 residues long. The CDR3: CASSASGAYNEQFF. Written as DNA, the CDR3 is TGTGCCAGCAGCGCTAGCGGGGCTTACAATGAGCAGTTCTTC. The whole variable domain, filled in from reference TRBV9 and TRBJ2-1, reads DSGVTQTPKHLITATGQRVTLRCSPRSGDLSVYWYQQSLDQGLQFLIQYYNGEERAKGNILERFSAQQFPDLHSELNLSSLELGDSALYFCASSASGAYNEQFFGPGTRLTVL.

This clonotype was seen ten or more times. This chain links TRBV12-3 or TRBV12-4 with TRBJ1-1; D is undetermined. Trimming left V 6 bases short and J 6 bases short, with 17 bases between. This CDR3 is 14 amino acids long. The CDR3 coding sequence is TGTGCCAGCAGCCCCCGGCCTATGGTCGCTGAAGCTTTCTTT. Amino acids: CASSPRPMVAEAFF.